This T cell receptor beta chain was observed in a study of shared clonotypes between healthy human individuals. For the study at large: A couple of women and three men aged 18 to 49 served as donors. Study-wide results and caveats: Genetic and exposure-history diversity was limited by the small donor number. Among four donors, roughly 5% of naive CD4 clonotypes were found in common.

Each cell subset's genomic DNA was divided evenly among several immunoSEQ plates. This table comes from immunoSEQ multiplex PCR, and its TCRdb copy is limited to in-frame clones, with some not included. The repertoire has hundreds of thousands of clones, 95% to 97% of them found once; the top ten carry roughly 0.12%. Positive CCR7 selection of CD45RO-negative cells yielded the naive CD8 cells, and terminally differentiated effector memory CD45RA+ cells were excluded. In regard to this clone: What it binds is unknown.

This clonotype was sampled from a woman aged 25 to 39 in good health. The specimen sequenced was naive CD8+ T cells sorted from blood.

CDR3 amino acids: CASSFPPGGGQTEAFF. In nucleotides, the CDR3 is TGTGCCAGCAGCTTTCCCCCTGGGGGGGGGCAAACTGAAGCTTTCTTT. The gene calls are TRBV7-2 and TRBJ1-1; D is perhaps TRBD1 (6 bases). V lost 3 bases, J lost 5 bases, and 19 bases lay in between. The CDR3 is 16 residues long. CDR1 is SGHTA, CDR2 FQGNSA, per germline.